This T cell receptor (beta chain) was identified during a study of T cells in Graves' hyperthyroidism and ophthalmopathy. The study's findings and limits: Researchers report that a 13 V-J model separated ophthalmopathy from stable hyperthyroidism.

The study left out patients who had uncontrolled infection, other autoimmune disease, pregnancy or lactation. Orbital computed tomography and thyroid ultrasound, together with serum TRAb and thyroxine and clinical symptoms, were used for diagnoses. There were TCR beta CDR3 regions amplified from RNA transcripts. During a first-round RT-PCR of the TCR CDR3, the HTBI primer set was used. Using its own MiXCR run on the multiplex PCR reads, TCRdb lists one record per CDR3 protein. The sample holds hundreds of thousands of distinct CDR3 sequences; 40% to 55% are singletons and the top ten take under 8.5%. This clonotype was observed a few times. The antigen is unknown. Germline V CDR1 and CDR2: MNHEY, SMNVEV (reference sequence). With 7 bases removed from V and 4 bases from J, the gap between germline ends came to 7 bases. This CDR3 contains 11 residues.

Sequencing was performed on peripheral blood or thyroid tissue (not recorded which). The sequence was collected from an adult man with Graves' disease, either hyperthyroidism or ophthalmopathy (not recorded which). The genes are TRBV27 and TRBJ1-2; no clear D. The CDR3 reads CASTGGYGYTF. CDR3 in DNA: TGTGCCAGCACTGGCGGCTATGGCTACACCTTC.